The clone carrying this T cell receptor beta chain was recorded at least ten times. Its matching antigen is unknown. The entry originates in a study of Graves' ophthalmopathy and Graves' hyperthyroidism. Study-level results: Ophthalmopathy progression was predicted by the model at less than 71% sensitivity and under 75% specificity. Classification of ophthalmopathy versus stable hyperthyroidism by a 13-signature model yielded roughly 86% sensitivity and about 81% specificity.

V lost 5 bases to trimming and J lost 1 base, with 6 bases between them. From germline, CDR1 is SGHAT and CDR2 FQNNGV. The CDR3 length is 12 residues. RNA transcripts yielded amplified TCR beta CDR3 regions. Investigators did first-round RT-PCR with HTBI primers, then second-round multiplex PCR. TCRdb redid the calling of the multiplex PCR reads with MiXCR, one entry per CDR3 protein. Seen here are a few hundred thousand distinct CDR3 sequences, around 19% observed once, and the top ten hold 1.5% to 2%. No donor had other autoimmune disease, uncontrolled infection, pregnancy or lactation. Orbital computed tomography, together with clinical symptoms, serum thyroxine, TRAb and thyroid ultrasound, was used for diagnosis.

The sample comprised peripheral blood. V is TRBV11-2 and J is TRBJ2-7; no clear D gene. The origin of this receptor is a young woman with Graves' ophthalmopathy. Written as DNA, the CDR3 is TGTGCCAGCAGCCACGTTTCCTACGAGCAGTACTTC. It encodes CASSHVSYEQYF.